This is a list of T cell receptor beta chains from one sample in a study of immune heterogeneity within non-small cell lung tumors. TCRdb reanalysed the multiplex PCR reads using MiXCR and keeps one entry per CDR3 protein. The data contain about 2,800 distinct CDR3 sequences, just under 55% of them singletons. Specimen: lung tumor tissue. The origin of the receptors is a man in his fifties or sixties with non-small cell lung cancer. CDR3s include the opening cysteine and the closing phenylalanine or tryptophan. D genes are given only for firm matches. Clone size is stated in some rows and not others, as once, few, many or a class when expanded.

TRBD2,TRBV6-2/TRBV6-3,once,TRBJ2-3,CASSGLAVTTDTQYF,TGTGCCAGCAGCGGACTAGCGGTAACCACAGATACGCAGTATTTT
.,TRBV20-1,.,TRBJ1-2,CSARPVGGYTF,TGCAGTGCTAGACCGGTTGGGGGCTACACCTTC
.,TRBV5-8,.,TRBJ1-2,CASSSLTRNYGYTF,TGTGCCAGCAGTTCTTTAACTCGAAACTATGGCTACACCTTC
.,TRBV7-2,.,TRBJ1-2,CASSPGWGGYYGYTF,TGTGCCAGCAGCCCCGGCTGGGGGGGCTACTATGGCTACACCTTC
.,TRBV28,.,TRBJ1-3,CASSAYRSIESGNTIYF,TGTGCCAGCAGTGCCTACAGGTCCATCGAGTCTGGAAACACCATATATTTT
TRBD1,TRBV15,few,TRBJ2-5,CATSRDQGTATRYQETQYF,TGTGCCACCAGCAGAGATCAGGGGACAGCAACTCGGTACCAAGAGACCCAGTACTTC
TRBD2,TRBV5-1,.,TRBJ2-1,CASSLARSGRHFNEQFF,TGCGCCAGCAGCTTGGCCAGGAGCGGGAGGCATTTTAATGAGCAGTTCTTC
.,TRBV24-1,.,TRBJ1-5,CATSDSGRSNQPQHF,TGTGCCACCAGTGATTCAGGGAGAAGCAATCAGCCCCAGCATTTT
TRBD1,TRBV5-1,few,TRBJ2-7,CASSQTTGQGYEQYF,TGCGCCAGCAGCCAAACTACCGGACAGGGCTACGAGCAGTACTTC
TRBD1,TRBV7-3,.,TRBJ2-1,CASSPRGPHNEQFF,TGTGCCAGCAGCCCGAGGGGGCCCCACAATGAGCAGTTCTTC
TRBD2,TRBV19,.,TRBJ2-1,CATTIDIAGGTTYNEQFF,TGTGCCACTACGATCGACATAGCGGGAGGGACTACCTACAATGAGCAGTTCTTC
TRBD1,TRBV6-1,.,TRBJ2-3,CASSELPGTGADTQYF,TGTGCCAGCAGTGAACTACCCGGGACAGGGGCAGATACGCAGTATTTT
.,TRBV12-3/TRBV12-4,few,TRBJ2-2,CASSFPYTGELFF,TGTGCCAGCAGTTTCCCTTACACCGGGGAGCTGTTTTTT
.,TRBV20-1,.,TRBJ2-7,CSAKGGSYEQYF,TGCAGTGCTAAAGGGGGATCCTACGAGCAGTACTTC
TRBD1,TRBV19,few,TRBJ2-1,CTSSTGTGENNEQFF,TGTACCAGTAGTACAGGGACAGGGGAGAACAATGAGCAGTTCTTC